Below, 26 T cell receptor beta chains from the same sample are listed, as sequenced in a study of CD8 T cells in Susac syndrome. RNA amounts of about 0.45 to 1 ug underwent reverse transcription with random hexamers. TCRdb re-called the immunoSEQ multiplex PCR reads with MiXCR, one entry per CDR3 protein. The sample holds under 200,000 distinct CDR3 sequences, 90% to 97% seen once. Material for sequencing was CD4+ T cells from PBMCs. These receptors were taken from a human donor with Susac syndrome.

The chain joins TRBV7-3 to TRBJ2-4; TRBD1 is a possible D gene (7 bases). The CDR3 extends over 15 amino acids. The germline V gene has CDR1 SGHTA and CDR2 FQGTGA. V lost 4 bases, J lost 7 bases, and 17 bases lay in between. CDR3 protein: CASSSTEGARNIQYF. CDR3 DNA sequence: TGTGCCAGCAGCTCCACGGAGGGGGCTAGGAACATTCAGTACTTC. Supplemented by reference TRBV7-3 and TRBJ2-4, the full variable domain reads GAGVSQTPSNKVTEKGKYVELRCDPISGHTALYWYRQSLGQGPEFLIYFQGTGAADDSGLPNDRFFAVRPEGSVSTLKIQRTERGDSAVYLCASSSTEGARNIQYFGAGTRLSVL.

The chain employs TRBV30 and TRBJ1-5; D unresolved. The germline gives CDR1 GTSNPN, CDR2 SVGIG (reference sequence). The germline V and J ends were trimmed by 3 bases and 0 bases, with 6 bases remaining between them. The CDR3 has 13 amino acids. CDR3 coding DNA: TGTGCCTGGAGGGGTAATAGCAATCAGCCCCAGCATTTT. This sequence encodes CAWRGNSNQPQHF.

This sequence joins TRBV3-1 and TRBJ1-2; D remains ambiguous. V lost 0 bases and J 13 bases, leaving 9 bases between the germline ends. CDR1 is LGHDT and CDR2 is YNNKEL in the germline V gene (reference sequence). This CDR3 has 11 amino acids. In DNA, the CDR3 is TGTGCCAGCAGCCAAGAACGCATCACCACCTTC. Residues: CASSQERITTF.

The CDR3 loop reads CASVNNGGYTF. For the CDR3, the DNA is TGTGCCAGCGTAAATAACGGAGGCTACACCTTC. The chain uses TRBV2 and TRBJ1-2; D ambiguous. The CDR3 sequence is 11 residues long. The germline V and J ends were trimmed by 8 bases and 8 bases, with 12 bases remaining between them. CDR1 and CDR2 from the germline V gene are SNHLY and FYNNEI.

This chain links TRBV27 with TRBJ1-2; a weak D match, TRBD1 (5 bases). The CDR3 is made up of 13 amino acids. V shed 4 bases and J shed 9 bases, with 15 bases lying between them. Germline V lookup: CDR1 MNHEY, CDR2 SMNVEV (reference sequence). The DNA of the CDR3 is TGTGCCAGCAGTTCGAGTGAGCAGGGTAGCTACACCTTC. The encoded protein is CASSSSEQGSYTF.

The CDR3 DNA is TGCAGTGCTAGAAGCCTAGAGGGTCGCACAGATACGCAGTATTTT. Translation: CSARSLEGRTDTQYF. This chain joins TRBV20-1 and TRBJ2-3; maybe TRBD2 (5 bases). This CDR3 region has 15 residues. CDR1 is DFQATT, CDR2 SNEGSKA, per germline (reference sequence). Trimming stripped 2 bases from V and 1 base from J, with 13 bases between.

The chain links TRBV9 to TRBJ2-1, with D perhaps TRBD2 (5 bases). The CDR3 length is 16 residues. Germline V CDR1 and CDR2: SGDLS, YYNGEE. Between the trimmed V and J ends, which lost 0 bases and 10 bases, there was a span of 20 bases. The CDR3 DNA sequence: TGTGCCAGCAGCGTAGACGAGGGAGCCCCCCAGATGGAGCAGTTCTTC. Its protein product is CASSVDEGAPQMEQFF. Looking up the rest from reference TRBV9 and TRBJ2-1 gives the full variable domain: DSGVTQTPKHLITATGQRVTLRCSPRSGDLSVYWYQQSLDQGLQFLIQYYNGEERAKGNILERFSAQQFPDLHSELNLSSLELGDSALYFCASSVDEGAPQMEQFFGPGTRLTVL.

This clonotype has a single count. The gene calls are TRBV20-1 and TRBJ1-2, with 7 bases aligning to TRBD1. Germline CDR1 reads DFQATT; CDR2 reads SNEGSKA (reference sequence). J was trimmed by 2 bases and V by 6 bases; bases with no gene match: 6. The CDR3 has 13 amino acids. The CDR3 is CSAKTGINYGYTF. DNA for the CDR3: TGCAGTGCCAAGACAGGGATCAACTATGGCTACACCTTC.

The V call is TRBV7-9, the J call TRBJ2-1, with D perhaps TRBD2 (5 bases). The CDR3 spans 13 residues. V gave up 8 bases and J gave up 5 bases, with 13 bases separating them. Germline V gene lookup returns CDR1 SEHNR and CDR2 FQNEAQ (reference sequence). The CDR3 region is CASGIGGDNEQFF. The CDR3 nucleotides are TGTGCCAGCGGGATAGGAGGAGACAATGAGCAGTTCTTC.

The CDR3 region has the DNA TGTGCCAGCAGGACGACAGGGTACTATGGCTACACCTTC. This encodes CASRTTGYYGYTF. V is TRBV6-5 and J is TRBJ1-2, with 7 positions matching TRBD1. Germline CDR1 is MNHEY and CDR2 is SVGAGI. J gave up 3 bases and V 6 bases, and 4 bases lay outside the gene matches. The CDR3 is 13 residues long.

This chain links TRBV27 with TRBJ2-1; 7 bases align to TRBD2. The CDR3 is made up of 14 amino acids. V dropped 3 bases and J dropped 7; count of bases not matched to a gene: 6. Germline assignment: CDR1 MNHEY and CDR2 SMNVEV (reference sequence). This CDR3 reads CASSLQLAENEQFF. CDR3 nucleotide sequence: TGTGCCAGCAGTTTGCAGCTAGCGGAAAATGAGCAGTTCTTC.

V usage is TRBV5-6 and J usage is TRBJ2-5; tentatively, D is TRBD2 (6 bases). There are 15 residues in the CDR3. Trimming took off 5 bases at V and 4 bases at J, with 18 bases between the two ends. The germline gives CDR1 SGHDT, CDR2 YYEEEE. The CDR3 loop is CASSPPGRGVETQYF. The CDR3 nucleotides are TGTGCCAGCAGTCCTCCTGGGCGGGGTGTAGAGACCCAGTACTTC.

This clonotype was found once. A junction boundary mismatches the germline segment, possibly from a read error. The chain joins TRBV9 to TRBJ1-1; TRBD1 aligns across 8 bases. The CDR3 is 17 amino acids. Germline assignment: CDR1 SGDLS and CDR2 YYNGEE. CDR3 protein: CASSVAPRTGFYTEVFF. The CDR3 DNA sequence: TGTGCCAGCAGCGTAGCTCCTCGGACAGGGTTTTATACTGAAGTTTTCTTT.

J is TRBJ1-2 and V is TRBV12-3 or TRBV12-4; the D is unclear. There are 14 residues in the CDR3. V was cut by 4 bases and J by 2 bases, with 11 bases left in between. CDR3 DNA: TGTGCCAGCAGTTCATCAGTGCCCAACTATGGCTACACCTTC. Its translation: CASSSSVPNYGYTF.

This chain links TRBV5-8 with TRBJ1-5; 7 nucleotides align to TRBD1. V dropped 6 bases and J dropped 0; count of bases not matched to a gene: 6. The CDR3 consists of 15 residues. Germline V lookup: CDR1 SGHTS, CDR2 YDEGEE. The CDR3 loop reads CASTESGGSNQPQHF. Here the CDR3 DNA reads TGTGCCAGCACCGAATCAGGGGGTAGCAATCAGCCCCAGCATTTT.

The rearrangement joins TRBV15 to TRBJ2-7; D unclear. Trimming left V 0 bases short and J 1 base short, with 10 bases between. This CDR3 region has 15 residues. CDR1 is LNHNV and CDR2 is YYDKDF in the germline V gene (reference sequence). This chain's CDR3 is CATSREGRTSYEQYF. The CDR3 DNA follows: TGTGCCACCAGCAGAGAGGGCAGAACATCCTACGAGCAGTACTTC. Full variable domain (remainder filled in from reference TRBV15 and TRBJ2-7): DAMVIQNPRYQVTQFGKPVTLSCSQTLNHNVMYWYQQKSSQAPKLLFHYYDKDFNNEADTPDNFQSRRPNTSFCFLDIRSPGLGDTAMYLCATSREGRTSYEQYFGPGTRLTVT.

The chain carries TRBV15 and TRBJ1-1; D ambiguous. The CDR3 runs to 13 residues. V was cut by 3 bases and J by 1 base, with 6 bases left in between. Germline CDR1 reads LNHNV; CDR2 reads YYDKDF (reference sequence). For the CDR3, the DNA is TGTGCCACCAGCAGCCCAGGGAACACTGAAGCTTTCTTT. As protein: CATSSPGNTEAFF.

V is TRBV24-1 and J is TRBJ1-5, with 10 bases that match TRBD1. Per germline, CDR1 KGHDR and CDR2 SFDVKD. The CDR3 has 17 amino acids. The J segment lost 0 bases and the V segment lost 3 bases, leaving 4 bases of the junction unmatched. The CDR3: CATSDPRDRGSNQPQHF. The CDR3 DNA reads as TGTGCCACCAGTGATCCCCGGGACAGGGGTAGCAATCAGCCCCAGCATTTT.

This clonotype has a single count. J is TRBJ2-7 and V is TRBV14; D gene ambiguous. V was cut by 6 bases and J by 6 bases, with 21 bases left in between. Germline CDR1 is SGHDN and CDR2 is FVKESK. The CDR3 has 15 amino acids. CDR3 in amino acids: CASRGPDSVLGEQYF. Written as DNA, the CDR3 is TGTGCCAGCAGAGGGCCCGACTCGGTATTGGGCGAGCAGTACTTC.

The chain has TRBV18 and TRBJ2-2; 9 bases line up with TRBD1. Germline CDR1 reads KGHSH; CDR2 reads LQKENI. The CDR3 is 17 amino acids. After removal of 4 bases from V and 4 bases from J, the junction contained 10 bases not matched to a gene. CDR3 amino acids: CASSLRGTGLPTGELFF. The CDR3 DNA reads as TGTGCCAGCTCACTCAGAGGGACAGGGCTTCCCACCGGGGAGCTGTTTTTT.

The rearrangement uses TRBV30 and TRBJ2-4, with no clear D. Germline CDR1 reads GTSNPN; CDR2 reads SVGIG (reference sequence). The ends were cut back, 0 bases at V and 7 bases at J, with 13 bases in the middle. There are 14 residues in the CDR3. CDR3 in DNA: TGTGCCTGGAGTGTGGGCAGGTCGTCTAACATTCAGTACTTC. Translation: CAWSVGRSSNIQYF.

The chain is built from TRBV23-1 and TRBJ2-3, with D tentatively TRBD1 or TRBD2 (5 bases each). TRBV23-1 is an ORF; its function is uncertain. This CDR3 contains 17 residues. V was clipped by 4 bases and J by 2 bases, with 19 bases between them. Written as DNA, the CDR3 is TGCGCCAGCAGTCGTTCTCCCGGGGCATGCCACACAGATACGCAGTATTTT. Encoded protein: CASSRSPGACHTDTQYF.

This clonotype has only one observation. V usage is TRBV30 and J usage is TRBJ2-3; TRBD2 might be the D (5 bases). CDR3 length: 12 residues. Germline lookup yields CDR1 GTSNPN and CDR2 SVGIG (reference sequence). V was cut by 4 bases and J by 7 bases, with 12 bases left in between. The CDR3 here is CAWTLDSNTQYF. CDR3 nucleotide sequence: TGTGCCTGGACTCTGGACTCAAATACGCAGTATTTT. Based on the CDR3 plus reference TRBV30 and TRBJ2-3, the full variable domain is SQTIHQWPATLVQPVGSPLSLECTVEGTSNPNLYWYRQAAGRGLQLLFYSVGIGQISSEVPQNLSASRPQDRQFILSSKKLLLSDSGFYLCAWTLDSNTQYFGPGTRLTVL.

CDR3 protein: CSVRDGAYEQYF. Here the CDR3 DNA reads TGCAGCGTTAGGGACGGAGCCTACGAGCAGTACTTC. V is TRBV29-1 and J is TRBJ2-7; D is possibly TRBD1 or TRBD2 (5 bases each). This CDR3 spans 12 amino acids. V lost 5 bases and J 2 bases, leaving 10 bases between the germline ends. Looked up from germline, CDR1 is SQVTM and CDR2 is ANQGSEA.

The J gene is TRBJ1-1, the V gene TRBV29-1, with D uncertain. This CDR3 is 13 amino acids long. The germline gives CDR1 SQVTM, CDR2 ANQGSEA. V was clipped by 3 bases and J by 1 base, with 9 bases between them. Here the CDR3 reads CSVDGTRNTEAFF. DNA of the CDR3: TGCAGCGTTGACGGTACCCGGAACACTGAAGCTTTCTTT.

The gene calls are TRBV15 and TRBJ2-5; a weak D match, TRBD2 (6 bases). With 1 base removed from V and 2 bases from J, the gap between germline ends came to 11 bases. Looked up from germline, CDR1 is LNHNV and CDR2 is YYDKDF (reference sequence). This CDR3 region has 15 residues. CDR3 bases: TGTGCCACCAGCAGAGGCGGGACCGCGCAAGAGACCCAGTACTTC. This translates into CATSRGGTAQETQYF.